Listed here are 32 T cell receptor beta chains from one sample, sequenced in a study of shared clonotypes between healthy human individuals. TCRdb keeps only in-frame clones here, not all; method: immunoSEQ multiplex PCR. The data show about 1.4 million clones, around 97% seen once. The sequenced material came from naive CD4+ T cells sorted from blood. Subset defined: CD45RA+ positively selected. Receptor source: a man younger than 40 in good health.

The chain combines TRBV5-6 with TRBJ1-5; TRBD1 might be the D (6 bases). V dropped 4 bases and J dropped 1 base, with 12 bases sitting between them. The CDR3 consists of 15 residues. The V gene's germline CDR1 is SGHDT and CDR2 YYEEEE. The CDR3 loop reads CASSRLGGSNQPQHF. The CDR3 bases are TGTGCCAGCAGCCGCTTGGGGGGCAGCAATCAGCCCCAGCATTTT.

The gene calls are TRBV20-1 and TRBJ1-1; D is ambiguous. V was trimmed by 4 bases and J by 4 bases, leaving 7 bases between them. The germline V gene has CDR1 DFQATT and CDR2 SNEGSKA (reference sequence). This CDR3 has 11 residues. CDR3 in DNA: TGCAGTGCTACCTCCGTCACTGAAGCTTTCTTT. Translated: CSATSVTEAFF.

In this sample, this clone turned up a few times. This sequence joins TRBV10-1 and TRBJ1-4; unclear D gene. Germline V gives CDR1 WNHNN, CDR2 SYGVQD (reference sequence). V was shortened by 6 bases and J by 8 bases, with 13 bases between the two germline ends. CDR3 length equals 13 residues. The CDR3 sequence is CASSLRAGEKLFF. The CDR3 DNA is TGCGCCAGCAGCCTAAGGGCGGGCGAAAAACTGTTTTTT.

The chain joins TRBV4-3 to TRBJ2-7; 7 positions match TRBD2. Losses at the gene ends were 3 bases for V and 2 bases for J; bases not matched to a gene: 7. The CDR3 has 15 amino acids. The germline V gene encodes CDR1 LGHNA and CDR2 YSLEER. The CDR3 DNA sequence: TGCGCCAGCAGCCAGCGCGGGGGAGTGGCCTACGAGCAGTACTTC. This codes for CASSQRGGVAYEQYF.

The chain joins TRBV2 to TRBJ1-1; TRBD1 is a possible D gene (5 bases). The V end was cut by 4 bases, the J end by 8 bases, with 8 bases between. Germline V gives CDR1 SNHLY, CDR2 FYNNEI. The CDR3 consists of 11 residues. The DNA of the CDR3 is TGTGCCAGCAGTGGGGGACGGGAAGCTTTCTTT. Translated: CASSGGREAFF. Complete variable domain (other parts from reference TRBV2 and TRBJ1-1): EPEVTQTPSHQVTQMGQEVILRCVPISNHLYFYWYRQILGQKVEFLVSFYNNEISEKSEIFDDQFSVERPDGSNFTLKIRSTKLEDSAMYFCASSGGREAFFGQGTRLTVV.

The chain recombines TRBV19 with TRBJ2-2; 9 bases align to TRBD1. After removal of 3 bases from V and 4 bases from J, the junction contained 9 bases not matched to a gene. From germline, CDR1 is LNHDA and CDR2 SQIVND (reference sequence). The CDR3 sequence is 17 residues long. CDR3 DNA: TGTGCCAGTAGTATTTTACCGGGACAGGGACCCACCGGGGAGCTGTTTTTT. This translates into CASSILPGQGPTGELFF.

The chain uses TRBV18 and TRBJ2-5; D is possibly TRBD2 (6 bases). CDR1 KGHSH and CDR2 LQKENI come from the germline V gene. CDR3 size: 15 residues. Trimming took 3 bases from V and 4 from J, leaving 15 bases between them. CDR3 region: CASSPPGGQGETQYF. The CDR3 region has the DNA TGTGCCAGCTCACCCCCTGGAGGGCAAGGAGAGACCCAGTACTTC. Full variable domain (remainder filled in from reference TRBV18 and TRBJ2-5): NAGVMQNPRHLVRRRGQEARLRCSPMKGHSHVYWYRQLPEEGLKFMVYLQKENIIDESGMPKERFSAEFPKEGPSILRIQQVVRGDSAAYFCASSPPGGQGETQYFGPGTRLLVL.

J is TRBJ2-1 and V is TRBV6-5, with TRBD1 matching over 9 bases. Germline V gene sequence: CDR1 MNHEY, CDR2 SVGAGI. The ends lost 5 bases at V and 5 bases at J; junction bases unmatched: 1. This CDR3 region has 13 residues. The CDR3 sequence: CASSRTGDNEQFF. The CDR3 nucleotides are TGTGCCAGCAGTCGGACAGGGGACAATGAGCAGTTCTTC.

The chain is built from TRBV5-1 and TRBJ2-5; D call uncertain. This CDR3 contains 15 residues. V lost 5 bases and J lost 2, with 16 bases in between. Per germline, CDR1 SGHRS and CDR2 YFSETQ. The CDR3 DNA sequence: TGCGCCAGCAGAACGTTCGGTGAGCCGCAAGAGACCCAGTACTTC. This codes for CASRTFGEPQETQYF. The complete variable domain, with remaining parts taken from reference TRBV5-1 and TRBJ2-5, reads KAGVTQTPRYLIKTRGQQVTLSCSPISGHRSVSWYQQTPGQGLQFLFEYFSETQRNKGNFPGRFSGRQFSNSRSEMNVSTLELGDSALYLCASRTFGEPQETQYFGPGTRLLVL.

This chain links TRBV2 with TRBJ1-2, with 9 bases that match TRBD1. The CDR3 runs to 13 residues. V was pared by 6 bases and J by 7 bases, with 6 bases of the junction left unmatched. Germline V gene sequence: CDR1 SNHLY, CDR2 FYNNEI. CDR3 sequence reads: CASSMDRGAGYTF. CDR3 nucleotides: TGTGCCAGCAGCATGGACAGGGGTGCTGGCTACACCTTC.

The V gene is TRBV10-1, the J gene TRBJ2-7; TRBD1 matches 7 bases. Per the germline V gene, CDR1 is WNHNN and CDR2 is SYGVQD (reference sequence). Losses at the gene ends were 0 bases for V and 3 bases for J; bases not matched to a gene: 5. The length of the CDR3 is 15 residues. CDR3 sequence: CASSESGTASYEQYF. The CDR3 DNA is TGCGCCAGCAGTGAGTCAGGGACAGCCAGCTACGAGCAGTACTTC.

The chain carries TRBV11-2 and TRBJ2-7; 14 bases match TRBD2. Germline assignment: CDR1 SGHAT and CDR2 FQNNGV. The CDR3 totals 15 residues. The V segment lost 7 bases and the J segment 5 bases; nucleotides outside the gene matches: 7. The CDR3 is CASTPMGLAGDEQYF. The CDR3 DNA sequence: TGTGCCAGCACCCCCATGGGACTAGCGGGAGACGAGCAGTACTTC.

V gene TRBV15 combines with J gene TRBJ2-7, with D maybe TRBD1 (6 bases). This CDR3 is 13 amino acids long. Between the trimmed V and J ends, which lost 5 bases and 1 base, there was a span of 9 bases. CDR1 is LNHNV and CDR2 is YYDKDF in the germline V gene (reference sequence). The CDR3, as DNA: TGTGCCACCAGCCCCAGGGGTTCCTACGAGCAGTACTTC. Translated, it gives CATSPRGSYEQYF.

The CDR3 reads CASNPLADSYEQYF. CDR3 nucleotide sequence: TGTGCCAGCAACCCGCTAGCGGACTCCTACGAGCAGTACTTC. The chain couples TRBV7-3 to TRBJ2-7; 7 bases map to TRBD2. The CDR3 covers 14 residues. V lost 7 bases to trimming and J lost 0 bases; unmatched junction nucleotides: 6. From germline, CDR1 is SGHTA and CDR2 FQGTGA.

The chain couples TRBV19 to TRBJ1-5; D not certain. Per germline, CDR1 LNHDA and CDR2 SQIVND (reference sequence). Trimming removed 5 bases at V and 4 bases at J, with 9 bases between. The CDR3 runs to 13 residues. The CDR3 nucleotides are TGTGCCAGTAGTGAGTTAGGGAATCAGCCCCAGCATTTT. This encodes CASSELGNQPQHF.

This chain joins TRBV7-9 and TRBJ2-7, with D unclear. The V end was cut by 2 bases, the J end by 0 bases, with 8 bases between. The CDR3 contains 14 residues. Germline V gives CDR1 SEHNR, CDR2 FQNEAQ (reference sequence). CDR3 sequence (DNA): TGTGCCAGCAGCTTATCAGTGTACTCCTACGAGCAGTACTTC. Its translation is CASSLSVYSYEQYF.

This chain uses TRBV14 with TRBJ2-5; 12 positions agree with TRBD2. The CDR3 runs 14 residues. Losses at the gene ends were 7 bases for V and 4 bases for J; bases not matched to a gene: 4. Germline V lookup: CDR1 SGHDN, CDR2 FVKESK. The CDR3 reads CASNLGLAGETQYF. DNA for the CDR3: TGTGCCAGCAATCTGGGACTAGCGGGAGAGACCCAGTACTTC. The variable domain in full, completed from reference TRBV14 and TRBJ2-5, reads EAGVTQFPSHSVIEKGQTVTLRCDPISGHDNLYWYRRVMGKEIKFLLHFVKESKQDESGMPNNRFLAERTGGTYSTLKVQPAELEDSGVYFCASNLGLAGETQYFGPGTRLLVL.

This rearrangement joins TRBV9 to TRBJ1-4; no firm D call. This CDR3 contains 13 residues. Deletions cut 3 bases from V and 8 bases from J, with 11 bases between. Germline V gene lookup returns CDR1 SGDLS and CDR2 YYNGEE. This chain's CDR3 is CASSATTVEKLFF. Written as DNA, the CDR3 is TGTGCCAGCAGCGCCACAACCGTGGAAAAACTGTTTTTT.

Here the CDR3 DNA reads TGTGCCACCAGTCCCGATGCCAATCAGCCCCAGCATTTT. Its translation: CATSPDANQPQHF. This chain links TRBV15 with TRBJ1-5; D gene ambiguous. This CDR3 spans 13 amino acids. Looked up from germline, CDR1 is LNHNV and CDR2 is YYDKDF (reference sequence). Trimming pared 6 bases from V and 3 bases from J, leaving 9 bases between.

This sequence joins TRBV4-2 and TRBJ1-1; TRBD1 matches 7 bases. The junction had 0 bases not matched to a gene; V was cut back by 1 base and J by 7 bases. The germline gives CDR1 LGHNA, CDR2 YNFKEQ. This CDR3 spans 12 amino acids. The CDR3 is CASSQGDSEAFF. Here the CDR3 DNA reads TGTGCCAGCAGCCAAGGGGACAGTGAAGCTTTCTTT.

V and J are TRBV16 and TRBJ1-1; D remains unclear. Trimming left V 4 bases short and J 3 bases short, with 3 bases between. Looked up from germline, CDR1 is KGHSY and CDR2 is FQNENV. The CDR3 contains 11 residues. In DNA form, the CDR3 reads TGTGCCAGCAGCCTTCACACTGAAGCTTTCTTT. This encodes CASSLHTEAFF.

This chain links TRBV5-1 with TRBJ2-1, with D possibly TRBD2 on 6 matching bases. Trimming shortened V by 0 bases and J by 1 base, and 23 bases separated the two germline ends. This CDR3 is built from 20 residues. Germline loops: CDR1 SGHRS, CDR2 YFSETQ. CDR3 protein: CASSLASGEATFRSYNEQFF. CDR3 in DNA: TGCGCCAGCAGCTTGGCTTCGGGGGAGGCTACGTTTCGATCCTACAATGAGCAGTTCTTC.

This clone appeared once. This chain connects TRBV18 to TRBJ2-1, with 12 bases identical to TRBD2. Losses at the gene ends were 3 bases for V and 5 bases for J; bases not matched to a gene: 5. CDR1 KGHSH and CDR2 LQKENI come from the germline V gene. The CDR3 spans 16 residues. The CDR3 region is CASSPLAGGLHNEQFF. The CDR3 DNA is TGTGCCAGCTCACCTCTAGCGGGAGGGCTTCACAATGAGCAGTTCTTC.

The chain joins TRBV7-8 to TRBJ1-4; D call uncertain. The CDR3 runs to 14 residues. Trimming left V 1 base short and J 5 bases short, with 8 bases between. CDR1 is SGHVS and CDR2 is FQNEAQ in the germline V gene. The DNA of the CDR3 is TGTGCCAGCAGCTTAGGATCTGGGAATGAAAAACTGTTTTTT. Protein sequence: CASSLGSGNEKLFF.

The V and J genes are TRBV7-8 and TRBJ1-2; tentative D call: TRBD1 (6 bases). The germline CDR1 and CDR2 sequences are SGHVS and FQNEAQ. Trimming took off 3 bases at V and 8 bases at J, with 25 bases between the two ends. This CDR3 has 17 residues. CDR3 amino acids: CASSLVQDGYGGPGYTF. The CDR3 coding sequence is TGTGCCAGCAGCTTGGTACAGGACGGGTACGGGGGGCCCGGCTACACCTTC.

The V and J genes are TRBV11-2 and TRBJ2-3; D unclear. The V end lost 5 bases, the J end lost 2 bases, and 11 bases lay between the germline ends. This CDR3 is 14 amino acids long. Germline V gene sequence: CDR1 SGHAT, CDR2 FQNNGV. CDR3 DNA sequence: TGTGCCAGCAGCCTATCGGCATTCACAGATACGCAGTATTTT. Translated: CASSLSAFTDTQYF.

This clone was recorded once. The chain recombines TRBV7-3 with TRBJ2-5, with D uncertain. The CDR3 is made up of 14 amino acids. Per germline, CDR1 SGHTA and CDR2 FQGTGA. V shed 4 bases and J shed 1 base, with 10 bases lying between them. CDR3 sequence: CASSYDGTQETQYF. The CDR3 nucleotides are TGTGCCAGCAGCTACGACGGAACCCAAGAGACCCAGTACTTC.

This chain links TRBV28 with TRBJ1-5; 7 nucleotides agree with TRBD1. The V segment lost 7 bases and the J segment 7 bases; nucleotides outside the gene matches: 25. This CDR3 contains 19 residues. Germline lookup yields CDR1 MDHEN and CDR2 SYDVKM. The CDR3 nucleotides are TGTGCCAGCATAACCCGGGCAGGGGGATCACCCGAACATCGACAGCCCCAGCATTTT. The encoded protein is CASITRAGGSPEHRQPQHF.

The J gene is TRBJ2-1, the V gene TRBV7-2; D not resolved. V lost 0 bases, J lost 9 bases, and 9 bases lay in between. From germline, CDR1 is SGHTA and CDR2 FQGNSA. The CDR3 is 13 amino acids. DNA of the CDR3: TGTGCCAGCAGCTTAGCAGGGTTCGGTGAGCAGTTCTTC. This gives the protein CASSLAGFGEQFF.

J is TRBJ2-3 and V is TRBV6-1; no definite D call. The CDR3 has 13 residues. The germline gives CDR1 MNHNS, CDR2 SASEGT. The V end lost 7 bases, the J end lost 0 bases, and 8 bases lay between the germline ends. The CDR3 sequence: CASTERSTDTQYF. The CDR3 DNA follows: TGTGCCAGCACCGAAAGGAGCACAGATACGCAGTATTTT.

The J gene is TRBJ2-3, the V gene TRBV5-1, with unresolved D. Germline V lookup: CDR1 SGHRS, CDR2 YFSETQ. There are 12 residues in the CDR3. Between the trimmed V and J ends, which lost 4 bases and 3 bases, there was a span of 6 bases. CDR3 DNA sequence: TGCGCCAGCAGCCGGATTACAGATACGCAGTATTTT. Amino acid sequence: CASSRITDTQYF.

This chain uses TRBV2 with TRBJ2-2, with a possible D match to TRBD1 (6 bases). Deletions cut 5 bases from V and 5 bases from J, with 15 bases between. The V gene's germline CDR1 is SNHLY and CDR2 FYNNEI. This CDR3 has 15 amino acids. The CDR3, as DNA: TGTGCCAGCAGTAGGTTACAGGGCCCGACCGGGGAGCTGTTTTTT. Protein: CASSRLQGPTGELFF.